Each of the 10 T cell receptor beta chains below was sequenced from the same sample in a study of tissue T cells after allogeneic stem cell transplantation (dated 2022 in TCRdb). Reading the label with the study, this specimen's time point is: recipient (host-origin) PBMCs collected before allo-HCT. The library was generated by the immunoSEQ multiplex PCR assay. As stored in TCRdb, this immuneACCESS dataset retains in-frame rearrangements with V and J assigned. A fraction of the clones does not appear; measured against another copy, unresolved V genes explain less than half of the discrepancy, and the remainder lacks a known reason. This sample has 28,000 or so clones in its table, and roughly 89% of those were observed once. The ten most abundant clones make up 1.5% to 2.5% of the sample. The sequenced sample was blood, obtained before transplantation. Every receptor here comes from a male donor at least 60 years old who later had graft-versus-host disease after an allogeneic stem cell transplant.

This chain connects TRBV2 to TRBJ2-2; 13 bases line up with TRBD2. The CDR3 sequence is 20 residues long. J gave up 4 bases and V 6 bases, and 17 bases lay outside the gene matches. CDR1 and CDR2 (germline): SNHLY, FYNNEI. The CDR3: CASSGSGLAGSYVSTGELFF. In DNA, the CDR3 is TGTGCCAGCAGCGGATCGGGACTAGCGGGGTCTTACGTCAGCACCGGGGAGCTGTTTTTT.

In the case of this clone: At one of its ends the junction is not consistent with the germline gene, which may arise from a read error. This chain connects TRBV9 to TRBJ1-1; D gene unclear. The germline V gene encodes CDR1 SGDLS and CDR2 YYNGEE. The CDR3 has 15 amino acids. CDR3 DNA: TGTGCCAGCAACGTAGTCGGTGGCTGGGACACTGAAGCTTTCTTT. It yields the protein CASNVVGGWDTEAFF.

This chain joins TRBV11-2 and TRBJ2-7; D might be TRBD1 or TRBD2, each matching 5 bases. This CDR3 is built from 17 residues. The ends were cut back, 1 base at V and 2 bases at J, with 18 bases in the middle. The germline gives CDR1 SGHAT, CDR2 FQNNGV. The CDR3 nucleotides read TGTGCCAGCAGCTTAGTTAGGTCGGGACGGAAGCCCTACGAGCAGTACTTC. This translates into CASSLVRSGRKPYEQYF.

This clone was detected only once. The V gene is TRBV18, the J gene TRBJ2-7; no clear D. The CDR3 runs to 17 residues. Trimming removed 3 bases at V and 3 bases at J, with 21 bases between. Germline CDR1 is KGHSH and CDR2 is LQKENI. CDR3 DNA: TGTGCCAGCTCACCCTCGAGGAAAACCACCCCCATCTACGAGCAGTACTTC. This sequence encodes CASSPSRKTTPIYEQYF.

The rearrangement links TRBV29-1 to TRBJ2-7; D may be TRBD1 (6 bases). V lost 0 bases and J 6 bases, leaving 12 bases between the germline ends. The germline gives CDR1 SQVTM, CDR2 ANQGSEA. The CDR3 spans 13 residues. CDR3 protein: CSVEEGRGSEQYF. The CDR3 DNA reads TGCAGCGTTGAAGAGGGCAGGGGATCCGAGCAGTACTTC.

This rearrangement joins TRBV27 to TRBJ1-3; TRBD1 aligns across 7 bases. V was clipped by 5 bases and J by 0 bases; unmatched bases: 7. CDR1 and CDR2 from the germline V gene are MNHEY and SMNVEV (reference sequence). This CDR3 is 16 amino acids long. The DNA of the CDR3 is TGTGCCAGCAGTCGGACAGGAATTAACTCTGGAAACACCATATATTTT. Residues: CASSRTGINSGNTIYF.

The chain has TRBV5-1 and TRBJ2-7; D tentatively reads TRBD1 or TRBD2 (5 bases each). The germline gives CDR1 SGHRS, CDR2 YFSETQ. The V end lost 5 bases, the J end lost 3 bases, and 12 bases lay between the germline ends. CDR3 length equals 13 residues. The CDR3 loop reads CASSSGRIYEQYF. DNA of the CDR3: TGCGCCAGCAGTTCGGGACGGATCTACGAGCAGTACTTC. The full variable domain, its missing parts supplied by reference TRBV5-1 and TRBJ2-7, is KAGVTQTPRYLIKTRGQQVTLSCSPISGHRSVSWYQQTPGQGLQFLFEYFSETQRNKGNFPGRFSGRQFSNSRSEMNVSTLELGDSALYLCASSSGRIYEQYFGPGTRLTVT.

The chain recombines TRBV5-4 with TRBJ2-1; 10 bases line up with TRBD2. V shed 2 bases, J shed 0 bases, and the junction held 5 bases outside the gene matches. This CDR3 region has 17 residues. Germline CDR1 SGHNT, CDR2 YYREEE (reference sequence). The DNA for the CDR3 is TGTGCCAGCAGCTTAGGGACTAGCGTGAGCTCCTACAATGAGCAGTTCTTC. It is translated as CASSLGTSVSSYNEQFF.

The V gene is TRBV19, the J gene TRBJ2-3; D possibly corresponds to TRBD2 (6 bases). V shed 5 bases and J shed 2 bases, with 14 bases lying between them. The CDR3 contains 15 residues. CDR1 and CDR2 from the germline V gene are LNHDA and SQIVND (reference sequence). CDR3 DNA: TGTGCCAGTAGTCCCGGACCGGGGGACACAGATACGCAGTATTTT. Amino acids: CASSPGPGDTDTQYF.

The rearrangement uses TRBV5-1 and TRBJ2-7, with a possible D match to TRBD1 (6 bases). Germline CDR1 is SGHRS and CDR2 is YFSETQ. V was clipped by 7 bases and J by 0 bases, with 11 bases between them. This CDR3 spans 13 amino acids. This CDR3 is CASRDISSYEQYF. The CDR3 region has the DNA TGCGCCAGCCGGGACATCTCCTCCTACGAGCAGTACTTC.